The rows below give T cell receptor beta chains drawn from one sample of a study of identical twins. TCRdb reanalysed the 5' RACE reads using MiXCR and keeps one entry per CDR3 protein. The sample shows 400,000 to 500,000 distinct CDR3 sequences, roughly 18% of them seen only once. Sequenced sample: naive T cells sorted from blood. The receptors come from a man in his fifties in good health. CDR3s include the opening cysteine and the closing phenylalanine or tryptophan. D genes are given only for firm matches. Size is omitted from some rows. Given values are once, few, many or a class for expanded clones.

clone_size	d_call	v_call	j_call	cdr3_nt	cdr3_aa
NA	NA	TRBV12-3/TRBV12-4	TRBJ1-2	TGTGCCAGCAGTTTTGGGTATGGCTACACCTTC	CASSFGYGYTF
NA	NA	TRBV2	TRBJ2-1	TGTGCCACCCGACAGCATGAGCAGTTCTTC	CATRQHEQFF
many	TRBD1	TRBV28	TRBJ2-7	TGTGCCAGCAGGGACCCGGGACAGGGGTCCTCCGAGCAGTACTTC	CASRDPGQGSSEQYF
few	TRBD1	TRBV6-1	TRBJ2-3	TGTGCCAGCAGTGAACCCGAGACAGGGAAGGATACGCAGTATTTT	CASSEPETGKDTQYF
NA	TRBD2	TRBV27	TRBJ2-7	TGTGCCAGCAGCCAACTAGCGGGGGGACGCTCCTACGAGCAGTACTTC	CASSQLAGGRSYEQYF
many	TRBD1	TRBV29-1	TRBJ2-5	TGCAGCGTTGACTTGGGACAGTTACAAGAGACCCAGTACTTC	CSVDLGQLQETQYF
NA	NA	TRBV6-1	TRBJ2-7	TGTGCCAGCAGCAACGTCAGGGGGGCCTACGAGCAGTACTTC	CASSNVRGAYEQYF
many	NA	TRBV27	TRBJ2-7	TGTGCCAGCAGTCGACACCAAAGCACCTACGAGCAGTACTTC	CASSRHQSTYEQYF
many	TRBD2	TRBV5-5	TRBJ2-7	TGTGCCAGCAGCTTGTTGGGACTAGCATTCTACGAGCAGTACTTC	CASSLLGLAFYEQYF
few	TRBD2	TRBV5-1	TRBJ2-3	TGCGCCAGCAGCTTAGCGGGGCCATACACAGATACGCAGTATTTT	CASSLAGPYTDTQYF
many	NA	TRBV5-1	TRBJ2-2	TGCGCCAGCAGCTTGGTAGGTCGACAGGACACCGGGGAGCTGTTTTTT	CASSLVGRQDTGELFF
many	NA	TRBV20-1	TRBJ2-5	TGCAGTGCCCGGCAAGAGACCCAGTACTTC	CSARQETQYF
NA	NA	TRBV10-3	TRBJ2-5	TGTGCCATCAGTGACCCCGGCTCAACGGGGGAGACCCAGTACTTC	CAISDPGSTGETQYF
many	NA	TRBV6-2/TRBV6-3	TRBJ2-1	TGTGCCAGCAGCCGACAGCCGCCTTACAATGAGCAGTTCTTC	CASSRQPPYNEQFF
NA	TRBD1	TRBV6-2/TRBV6-3	TRBJ1-6	TGTGCCAGCAGGATAACAGGGGGACAGAATTCACCCCTCCACTTT	CASRITGGQNSPLHF
NA	TRBD2	TRBV9	TRBJ2-5	TGTGCCAGCAGCGTCCTGCTAGCGGGAGGGGGAGAGACCCAGTACTTC	CASSVLLAGGGETQYF
NA	NA	TRBV6-5	TRBJ2-2	TGTGCCAGCAGTTACTCGATGGAGGCCGGGGAGCTGTTTTTT	CASSYSMEAGELFF
few	TRBD1	TRBV5-1	TRBJ2-2	TGCGCCAGCAGCTTGTGGCCAAGGGACAGGGCCACCGGGGAGCTGTTTTTT	CASSLWPRDRATGELFF
many	TRBD2	TRBV7-2	TRBJ2-1	TGTGCCAGCAGCTTAGTCGGCGGGAGGTCCTACAATGAGCAGTTCTTC	CASSLVGGRSYNEQFF
NA	NA	TRBV6-5	TRBJ1-2	TGTGCCAGCAGTTACTCTCCAGGGCAAGGCTATGGCTACACCTTC	CASSYSPGQGYGYTF
many	NA	TRBV6-5	TRBJ1-5	TGTGCCAGCAGTTACGGCAGGGTAACAAGCAATCAGCCCCAGCATTTT	CASSYGRVTSNQPQHF
many	NA	TRBV3-1	TRBJ1-1	TGTGCCAGCAGCACGCGGACAGTGAACACTGAAGCTTTCTTT	CASSTRTVNTEAFF
NA	NA	TRBV20-1	TRBJ1-3	TGCAGTGCTAGAGATTGGCAGTCTGGAAACACCATATATTTT	CSARDWQSGNTIYF
NA	TRBD2	TRBV9	TRBJ2-7	TGTGCCAGCAGCCCAGGGACTAGCACGCACGAGCAGTACTTC	CASSPGTSTHEQYF
NA	TRBD2	TRBV20-1	TRBJ2-2	TGCAGTGCTAGACGGCTAGCGGTAAACACCGGGGAGCTGTTTTTT	CSARRLAVNTGELFF
NA	NA	TRBV4-1	TRBJ2-4	TGCGCCAGCAGCCAAGGACCCTACCTAGCCAAAAACATTCAGTACTTC	CASSQGPYLAKNIQYF
many	NA	TRBV12-3/TRBV12-4	TRBJ1-5	TGTGCCAGCAGTTTGCTAGGACAGCCTAATAGCAATCAGCCCCAGCATTTT	CASSLLGQPNSNQPQHF
NA	TRBD1	TRBV18	TRBJ1-1	TGTGCCAGCTCACCAGGACTACAGGGGGCAACTGAAGCTTTCTTT	CASSPGLQGATEAFF
few	NA	TRBV6-5	TRBJ2-5	TGTGCCAGCAGTTATGGTCGTGGGCAAGAGACCCAGTACTTC	CASSYGRGQETQYF
many	NA	TRBV24-1	TRBJ2-1	TGTGCCACCGTTAGCAACGGTGAGCAGTTCTTC	CATVSNGEQFF
NA	TRBD2	TRBV4-2	TRBJ2-2	TGTGCCAGCAGCCAAGGATCGCTAGCGGGGGGCGGGGAGCTGTTTTTT	CASSQGSLAGGGELFF
many	TRBD2	TRBV7-9	TRBJ2-5	TGTGCCAGCAGCCTCACTAGCGGGGGGCGTGGAGAGACCCAGTACTTC	CASSLTSGGRGETQYF
few	NA	TRBV6-1	TRBJ2-5	TGTGCCAGCAGTCCGTCCCGGGCAAGGGGGCAAGAGACCCAGTACTTC	CASSPSRARGQETQYF
NA	NA	TRBV3-1	TRBJ2-3	TGTGCCAGCAGGAACCCGGGGGATACGCAGTATTTT	CASRNPGDTQYF
NA	TRBD1	TRBV4-1	TRBJ1-5	TGCGCCAGCAGCCAAAGACAGGGAAATCAGCCCCAGCATTTT	CASSQRQGNQPQHF
NA	NA	TRBV11-2	TRBJ2-7	TGTGCCAGCAGCTTAGGGCCCGGGGGGCCCTACGAGCAGTACTTC	CASSLGPGGPYEQYF
few	NA	TRBV4-3	TRBJ1-1	TGCGCCAGCAGCCAAGACACCCTGAACACTGAAGCTTTCTTT	CASSQDTLNTEAFF
NA	TRBD2	TRBV7-6	TRBJ2-3	TGTGCCAGCAGCCGGACTAGCGGATATCTCACAGATACGCAGTATTTT	CASSRTSGYLTDTQYF
NA	NA	TRBV30	TRBJ2-7	TGTGCCTGGGGACAGTCTTACGAGCAGTACTTC	CAWGQSYEQYF
few	NA	TRBV7-2	TRBJ2-7	TGTGCCAGCAGCTTAGCGGGAATCTACGAGCAGTACTTC	CASSLAGIYEQYF
NA	TRBD2	TRBV12-3/TRBV12-4	TRBJ2-3	TGTGCCAGCAGATGGACTAGCGGACTCGGAGATACGCAGTATTTT	CASRWTSGLGDTQYF
NA	TRBD2	TRBV20-1	TRBJ2-5	TGCAGTGCCAAGTTACGCGGGGGGTGGGAGACCCAGTACTTC	CSAKLRGGWETQYF
NA	NA	TRBV12-3/TRBV12-4	TRBJ2-7	TGTGCCAGCAGTTTAGCGCTCGGGACCCTTTCCTACGAGCAGTACTTC	CASSLALGTLSYEQYF
many	TRBD1	TRBV20-1	TRBJ2-5	TGCAGTGCTAGATCCCCGAGGGGGCCGTACCAAGAGACCCAGTACTTC	CSARSPRGPYQETQYF
many	TRBD2	TRBV27	TRBJ2-7	TGTGCCAGCAGACAATCTAGCGGGAGCTCCTACGAGCAGTACTTC	CASRQSSGSSYEQYF
NA	TRBD2	TRBV19	TRBJ2-3	TGTGCCAGTAGTCCCCTAGCGGGATTGACAGATACGCAGTATTTT	CASSPLAGLTDTQYF
few	TRBD2	TRBV20-1	TRBJ2-1	TGCAGTGCTAGTCCCCTCGGACTAGCGGGATTGGGCAACAATGAGCAGTTCTTC	CSASPLGLAGLGNNEQFF
NA	NA	TRBV15	TRBJ2-7	TGTGCCACCAGCAGAGGGACACAGGGTACCTACGAGCAGTACTTC	CATSRGTQGTYEQYF
few	TRBD1	TRBV29-1	TRBJ1-1	TGCAGCGTTGCCGGACAGGGGAGTACTGAAGCTTTCTTT	CSVAGQGSTEAFF
many	NA	TRBV20-1	TRBJ2-1	TGCAGTGCTAGAGATACGTGGGAGTCGAATGAGCAGTTCTTC	CSARDTWESNEQFF
NA	NA	TRBV15	TRBJ2-1	TGTGCCACCAGCAGAGATTCTGCGAGCGACGGTGAGCAGTTCTTC	CATSRDSASDGEQFF
NA	TRBD1	TRBV5-1	TRBJ2-4	TGCGCCAGCAGCCCCGGACAGGGGATTGGCATTCAGTACTTC	CASSPGQGIGIQYF
NA	NA	TRBV5-1	TRBJ1-1	TGCGCCAGCAGACTTTCCTCTGAAGCTTTCTTT	CASRLSSEAFF
many	NA	TRBV9	TRBJ2-7	TGTGCCAGCAGCGGTAGCGGAGGTTCCTACGAGCAGTACTTC	CASSGSGGSYEQYF
NA	NA	TRBV6-6	TRBJ2-5	TGTGCCAGCCAACGGGACCAACAAGAGACCCAGTACTTC	CASQRDQQETQYF
many	NA	TRBV4-3	TRBJ2-5	TGCGCCAGCAGCCGCATACCGGGAACCGGTGAGACCCAGTACTTC	CASSRIPGTGETQYF
NA	TRBD2	TRBV6-2/TRBV6-3	TRBJ2-7	TGTGCCAGCAGTTACCCGTGGACTAGTGATGAGCAGTACTTC	CASSYPWTSDEQYF
NA	TRBD1	TRBV5-1	TRBJ2-3	TGCGCCAGTGGGGCCCCGACAGGGGCCCACACGGTCGATACGCAGTATTTT	CASGAPTGAHTVDTQYF
NA	NA	TRBV6-1	TRBJ1-5	TGTGCCAGCAGTCCAGAGGCATTCAGAAATCAGCCCCAGCATTTT	CASSPEAFRNQPQHF